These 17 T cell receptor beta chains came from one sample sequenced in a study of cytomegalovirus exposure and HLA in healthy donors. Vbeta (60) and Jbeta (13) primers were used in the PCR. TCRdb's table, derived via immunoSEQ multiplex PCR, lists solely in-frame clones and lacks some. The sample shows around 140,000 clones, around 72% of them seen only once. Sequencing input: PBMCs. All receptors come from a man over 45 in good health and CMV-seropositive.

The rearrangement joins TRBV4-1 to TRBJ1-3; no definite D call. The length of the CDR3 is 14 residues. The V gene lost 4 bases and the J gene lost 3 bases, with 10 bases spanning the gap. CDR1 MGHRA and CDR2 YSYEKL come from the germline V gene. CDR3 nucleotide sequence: TGCGCCAGCAGCCTTGGCCCCCGTGGAAACACCATATATTTT. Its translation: CASSLGPRGNTIYF.

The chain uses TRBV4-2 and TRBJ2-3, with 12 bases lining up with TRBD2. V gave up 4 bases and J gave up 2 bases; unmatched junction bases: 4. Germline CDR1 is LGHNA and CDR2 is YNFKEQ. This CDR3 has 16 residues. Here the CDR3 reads CASSRGLAGNTDTQYF. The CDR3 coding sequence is TGTGCCAGCAGCCGAGGACTAGCGGGAAACACAGATACGCAGTATTTT.

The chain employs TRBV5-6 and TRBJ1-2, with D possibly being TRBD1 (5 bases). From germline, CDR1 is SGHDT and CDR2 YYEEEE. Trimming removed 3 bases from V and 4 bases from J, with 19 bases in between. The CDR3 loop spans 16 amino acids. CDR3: CASSSAGGRPAYGYTF. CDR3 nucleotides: TGTGCCAGCAGCTCGGCGGGGGGGAGACCAGCCTATGGCTACACCTTC.

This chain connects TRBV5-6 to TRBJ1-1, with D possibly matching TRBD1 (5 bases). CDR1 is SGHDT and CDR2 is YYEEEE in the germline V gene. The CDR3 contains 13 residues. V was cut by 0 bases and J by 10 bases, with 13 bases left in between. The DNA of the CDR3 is TGTGCCAGCAGCTTGGGGATTCAGGGTGCAGCTTTCTTT. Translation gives CASSLGIQGAAFF.

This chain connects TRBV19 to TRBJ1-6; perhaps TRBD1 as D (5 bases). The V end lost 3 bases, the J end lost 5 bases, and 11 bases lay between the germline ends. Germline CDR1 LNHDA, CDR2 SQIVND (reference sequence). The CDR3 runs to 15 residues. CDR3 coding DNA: TGTGCCAGTAGTATCTGGGGCACGAATAATTCACCCCTCCACTTT. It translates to CASSIWGTNNSPLHF.

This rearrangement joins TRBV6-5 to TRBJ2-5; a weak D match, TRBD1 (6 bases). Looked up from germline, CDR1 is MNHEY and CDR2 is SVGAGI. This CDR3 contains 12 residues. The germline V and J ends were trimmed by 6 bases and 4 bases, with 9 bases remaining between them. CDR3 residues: CASRGHRETQYF. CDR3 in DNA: TGTGCCAGCAGGGGACATCGAGAGACCCAGTACTTC.

The CDR3 sequence: CASSLGTVETQYF. The CDR3 nucleotides are TGTGCCAGCAGCCTTGGGACAGTAGAGACCCAGTACTTC. The gene calls are TRBV9 and TRBJ2-5; 7 bases agree with TRBD1. The V gene end was trimmed by 4 bases and the J gene end by 4 bases; junction bases not matched to a gene: 4. The CDR3 totals 13 residues. Per the germline V gene, CDR1 is SGDLS and CDR2 is YYNGEE.

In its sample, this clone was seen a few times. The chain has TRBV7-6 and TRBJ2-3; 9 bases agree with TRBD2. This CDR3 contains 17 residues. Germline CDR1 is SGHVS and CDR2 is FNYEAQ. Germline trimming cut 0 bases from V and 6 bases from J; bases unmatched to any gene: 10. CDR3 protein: CASSLARAREGRDTQYF. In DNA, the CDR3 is TGTGCCAGCAGCTTAGCGCGGGCGCGGGAGGGCCGGGATACGCAGTATTTT.

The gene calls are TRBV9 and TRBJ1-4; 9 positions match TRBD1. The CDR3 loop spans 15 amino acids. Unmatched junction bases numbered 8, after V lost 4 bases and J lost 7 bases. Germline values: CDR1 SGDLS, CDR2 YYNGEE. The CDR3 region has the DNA TGTGCCAGCAGCTCACGCCGGGACAGGGCTGAAAAACTGTTTTTT. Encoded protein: CASSSRRDRAEKLFF.

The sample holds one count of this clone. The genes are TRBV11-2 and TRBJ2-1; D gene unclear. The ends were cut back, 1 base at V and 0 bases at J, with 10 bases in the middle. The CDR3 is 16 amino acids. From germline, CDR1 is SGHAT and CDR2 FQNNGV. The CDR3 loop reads CASSLGWRGSYNEQFF. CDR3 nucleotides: TGTGCCAGCAGCTTAGGCTGGCGAGGCTCCTACAATGAGCAGTTCTTC. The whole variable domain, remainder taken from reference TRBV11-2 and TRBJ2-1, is EAGVAQSPRYKIIEKRQSVAFWCNPISGHATLYWYQQILGQGPKLLIQFQNNGVVDDSQLPKDRFSAERLKGVDSTLKIQPAKLEDSAVYLCASSLGWRGSYNEQFFGPGTRLTVL.

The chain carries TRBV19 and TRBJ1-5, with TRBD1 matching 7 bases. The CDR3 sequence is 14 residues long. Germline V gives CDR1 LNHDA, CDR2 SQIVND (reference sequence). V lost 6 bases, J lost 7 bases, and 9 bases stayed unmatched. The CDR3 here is CASRETGQWQPQHF. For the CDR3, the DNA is TGTGCCAGTAGGGAGACAGGGCAATGGCAGCCCCAGCATTTT. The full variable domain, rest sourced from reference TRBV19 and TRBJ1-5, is DGGITQSPKYLFRKEGQNVTLSCEQNLNHDAMYWYRQDPGQGLRLIYYSQIVNDFQKGDIAEGYSVSREKKESFPLTVTSAQKNPTAFYLCASRETGQWQPQHFGDGTRLSIL.

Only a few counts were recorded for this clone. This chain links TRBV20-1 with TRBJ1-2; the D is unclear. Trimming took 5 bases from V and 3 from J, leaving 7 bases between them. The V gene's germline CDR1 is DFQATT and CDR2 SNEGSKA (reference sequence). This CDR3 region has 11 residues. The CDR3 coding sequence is TGCAGTGCTGGGAGTGACTATGGCTACACCTTC. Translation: CSAGSDYGYTF.

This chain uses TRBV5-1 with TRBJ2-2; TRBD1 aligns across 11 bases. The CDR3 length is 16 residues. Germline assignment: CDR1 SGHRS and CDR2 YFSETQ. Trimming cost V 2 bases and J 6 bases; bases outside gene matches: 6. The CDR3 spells CASSLGQGADPGELFF. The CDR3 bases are TGCGCCAGCAGCTTAGGACAGGGGGCCGACCCCGGGGAGCTGTTTTTT.

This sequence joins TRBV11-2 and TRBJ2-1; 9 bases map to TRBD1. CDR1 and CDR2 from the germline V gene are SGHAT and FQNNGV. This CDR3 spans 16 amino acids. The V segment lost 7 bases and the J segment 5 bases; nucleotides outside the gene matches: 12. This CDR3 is CASTLAPGDRDNEQFF. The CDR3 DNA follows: TGTGCCAGCACTTTGGCTCCCGGGGACAGGGACAATGAGCAGTTCTTC.

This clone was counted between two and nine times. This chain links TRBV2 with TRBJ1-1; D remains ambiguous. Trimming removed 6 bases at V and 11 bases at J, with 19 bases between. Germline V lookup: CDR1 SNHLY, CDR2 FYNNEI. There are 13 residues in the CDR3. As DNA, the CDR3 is TGTGCCAGCAGAGAGGAGTCTCTATCTACCGCTTTCTTT. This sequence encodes CASREESLSTAFF.

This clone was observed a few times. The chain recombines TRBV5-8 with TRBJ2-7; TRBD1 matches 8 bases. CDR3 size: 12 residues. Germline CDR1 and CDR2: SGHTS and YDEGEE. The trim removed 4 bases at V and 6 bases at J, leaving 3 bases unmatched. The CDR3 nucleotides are TGTGCCAGCAGCCGGGACAGGCCCGAGCAGTACTTC. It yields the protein CASSRDRPEQYF.

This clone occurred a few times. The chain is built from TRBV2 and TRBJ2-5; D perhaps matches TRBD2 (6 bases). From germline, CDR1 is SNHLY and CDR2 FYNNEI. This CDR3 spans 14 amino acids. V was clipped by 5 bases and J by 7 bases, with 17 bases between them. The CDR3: CASSPTRVLSTQYF. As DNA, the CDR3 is TGTGCCAGCAGTCCGACTAGAGTGCTATCGACCCAGTACTTC.